The clone carrying this T cell receptor beta chain was counted at least ten times. These data originate in a study of T cells in Graves' hyperthyroidism and ophthalmopathy. The germline gives CDR1 ENHRY, CDR2 SYGVKD. V was pared by 0 bases and J by 4 bases, with 5 bases of the junction left unmatched. The CDR3 sequence is 15 residues long. Amplification targeted TCR beta CDR3 regions from RNA transcripts. Primed by the HTBI set, a first-round RT-PCR was run on the TCR CDR3. TCRdb fed the multiplex PCR reads into MiXCR, producing one record per CDR3 protein. The sample holds about 290,000 distinct CDR3 sequences, roughly 19% seen once. The PBMCs had their origin in 10 ml of fresh peripheral blood.

The chain is built from TRBV10-3 and TRBJ2-7, with 8 nucleotides matching TRBD1. This TCR was recovered from a man aged 45-60 years with Graves' ophthalmopathy. Sequenced: blood. The CDR3 protein is CAISESGGQAYEQYF. CDR3 sequence (DNA): TGTGCCATCAGTGAGTCCGGGGGACAGGCATACGAGCAGTACTTC.